This T cell receptor beta chain stems from a study of blood T cell repertoires in COVID-19. The wider study: Sources were T cells, B-cell-depleted T cells, or PBMCs; the material itself was cDNA or gDNA.

Original handling: By means of reference gene primer amplification, nucleated cell counts were estimated. Generated by immunoSEQ multiplex PCR, the TCRdb table keeps only in-frame clones and is missing some. V and J calls and clone size are copied from that table; D and trimming were computed from the DNA. This sample has 130,000 to 150,000 clones, with approximately 88% found just once. The length of the CDR3 is 17 residues. Trimming stripped 0 bases from V and 9 bases from J, with 21 bases between. Germline V gene data show CDR1 as MGHRA and CDR2 as YSYEKL. The sequence derives from a man between 65 and 79 years old with acute or convalescent COVID-19. J is TRBJ1-5 and V is TRBV4-1, with D unclear. What was sequenced was peripheral blood. In DNA form, the CDR3 reads TGCGCCAGCAGCCAAGATGAGGGTAATATAGCAATGGGGCCCCAGCATTTT. Its protein product is CASSQDEGNIAMGPQHF.